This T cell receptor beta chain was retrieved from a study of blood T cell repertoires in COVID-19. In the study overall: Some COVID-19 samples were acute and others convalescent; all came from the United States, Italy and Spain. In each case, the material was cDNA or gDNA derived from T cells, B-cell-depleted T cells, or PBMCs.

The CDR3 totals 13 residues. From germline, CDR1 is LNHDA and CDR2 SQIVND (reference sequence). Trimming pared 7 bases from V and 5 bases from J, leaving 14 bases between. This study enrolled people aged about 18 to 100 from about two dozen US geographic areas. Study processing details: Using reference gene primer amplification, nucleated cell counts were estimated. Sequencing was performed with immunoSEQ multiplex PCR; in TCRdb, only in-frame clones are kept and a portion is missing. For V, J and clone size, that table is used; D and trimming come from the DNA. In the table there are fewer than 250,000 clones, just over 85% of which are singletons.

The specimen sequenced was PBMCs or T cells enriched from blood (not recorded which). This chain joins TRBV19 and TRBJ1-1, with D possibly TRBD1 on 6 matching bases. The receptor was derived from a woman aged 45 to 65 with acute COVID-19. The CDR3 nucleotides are TGTGCCAGTATGGAACAGGGTTGGACTGAAGCTTTCTTT. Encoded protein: CASMEQGWTEAFF.